These 18 T cell receptor beta chains share one sample of origin, sequenced in a study of T-cell reconstitution after alpha-beta-depleted transplantation in children. Preparation of the TCRbeta library was carried out with unique molecular identifiers. Using its own MiXCR run on the PCR reads, TCRdb lists one record per CDR3 protein. This table holds about 110,000 distinct CDR3 sequences, 5% to 8% found once. The specimen was PBMCs, mostly from graft donor cells, collected 360 days after TCRalphabeta/CD19-depleted stem cell transplant. The receptors were sampled from a male patient aged 2-15 years who had a stem cell transplant for acute lymphoblastic leukemia, so the T cells may come from the graft donor.

This clonotype occurred a few times. V and J are TRBV24-1 and TRBJ2-2; D is perhaps TRBD2 (5 bases). Germline-derived CDR1 and CDR2 are KGHDR and SFDVKD. V was clipped by 2 bases and J by 5 bases, with 17 bases between them. The CDR3 is 17 residues long. CDR3 coding DNA: TGTGCCACCAGTGATTCGAGGGCTCCCTTGAGGACCGGGGAGCTGTTTTTT. It yields the protein CATSDSRAPLRTGELFF.

This clonotype was counted ten times or more. The chain uses TRBV28 and TRBJ1-1, with D possibly matching TRBD1 (5 bases). The germline V gene has CDR1 MDHEN and CDR2 SYDVKM. Trimming cost V 5 bases and J 5 bases, with 15 bases left between them. This CDR3 is 14 amino acids long. CDR3 region: CASSPLGGWTEAFF. The CDR3 DNA reads as TGTGCCAGCAGTCCCCTTGGGGGGTGGACTGAAGCTTTCTTT.

J is TRBJ1-1 and V is TRBV9, with D tentatively TRBD1 (5 bases). Between the trimmed V and J ends, which lost 0 bases and 4 bases, there was a span of 16 bases. Looked up from germline, CDR1 is SGDLS and CDR2 is YYNGEE. The CDR3 contains 16 residues. As DNA, the CDR3 is TGTGCCAGCAGCGTAGGGGGCCTACTCACGGGCACTGAAGCTTTCTTT. This translates into CASSVGGLLTGTEAFF.

This clonotype was seen ten or more times. CDR3 DNA: TGTGCCAGCAGCTTAGCGCAATCAGGGGCATGGAGCTACGAGCAGTACTTC. This encodes CASSLAQSGAWSYEQYF. V gene TRBV7-9 combines with J gene TRBJ2-7; TRBD1 is a possible D gene (6 bases). The CDR3 runs to 17 residues. Germline V gene sequence: CDR1 SEHNR, CDR2 FQNEAQ (reference sequence). Deletions cut 0 bases from V and 3 bases from J, with 18 bases between.

This clonotype was detected many times. This chain links TRBV20-1 with TRBJ2-5; 9 bases are a match to TRBD2. Germline trimming cut 2 bases from V and 2 bases from J; bases unmatched to any gene: 15. The CDR3 is 18 residues long. The V gene's germline CDR1 is DFQATT and CDR2 SNEGSKA (reference sequence). The CDR3 here is CSARRLGGSGGFQETQYF. The DNA of the CDR3 is TGCAGTGCTAGACGGCTCGGAGGTAGCGGGGGCTTTCAAGAGACCCAGTACTTC.

CDR3 DNA: TGTGCCACCAGGCCGGGGGGGTCAGAGACCCAGTACTTC. Encoded protein: CATRPGGSETQYF. The chain links TRBV15 to TRBJ2-5; 8 positions agree with TRBD2. V was pared by 6 bases and J by 4 bases, with 4 bases of the junction left unmatched. The CDR3 covers 13 residues. Germline V gene lookup returns CDR1 LNHNV and CDR2 YYDKDF (reference sequence). The whole variable domain, remainder taken from reference TRBV15 and TRBJ2-5, is DAMVIQNPRYQVTQFGKPVTLSCSQTLNHNVMYWYQQKSSQAPKLLFHYYDKDFNNEADTPDNFQSRRPNTSFCFLDIRSPGLGDTAMYLCATRPGGSETQYFGPGTRLLVL.

This clonotype was counted many times. J is TRBJ2-7 and V is TRBV5-1; D is unclear. Germline V gene data show CDR1 as SGHRS and CDR2 as YFSETQ. This CDR3 region has 13 residues. V lost 1 base, J lost 2 bases, and 7 bases lay in between. CDR3 in amino acids: CASSLTPTYEQYF. CDR3 bases: TGCGCCAGCAGCTTGACTCCCACCTACGAGCAGTACTTC. The whole variable domain, remainder taken from reference TRBV5-1 and TRBJ2-7, is KAGVTQTPRYLIKTRGQQVTLSCSPISGHRSVSWYQQTPGQGLQFLFEYFSETQRNKGNFPGRFSGRQFSNSRSEMNVSTLELGDSALYLCASSLTPTYEQYFGPGTRLTVT.

The chain couples TRBV7-3 to TRBJ2-1, with D possibly being TRBD1 (5 bases). Per the germline V gene, CDR1 is SGHTA and CDR2 is FQGTGA. The CDR3 length is 15 residues. Trimming pared 3 bases from V and 4 bases from J, leaving 13 bases between. CDR3 in DNA: TGTGCCAGCAGCTTCGGTCAAGGGGTTTACAATGAGCAGTTCTTC. It translates to CASSFGQGVYNEQFF.

In its sample, this clonotype was seen many times. The V and J genes are TRBV4-3 and TRBJ2-1; D remains unclear. Trimming shortened V by 0 bases and J by 12 bases, and 12 bases separated the two germline ends. Germline V gene sequence: CDR1 LGHNA, CDR2 YSLEER. The CDR3 extends over 13 amino acids. The DNA of the CDR3 is TGCGCCAGCAGCCAAGATAGGTCCATAATGCAGTTCTTC. Amino acid sequence: CASSQDRSIMQFF.

This clonotype was detected only once. The V and J genes are TRBV12-3 or TRBV12-4 and TRBJ2-2, with D maybe TRBD2 (7 bases). The CDR3 has 19 amino acids. Trimming pared 5 bases from V and 0 bases from J, leaving 22 bases between. The CDR3 protein is CASSIEGGRTHSNTGELFF. The CDR3 DNA reads as TGTGCCAGCAGTATAGAGGGGGGGAGAACTCATTCGAACACCGGGGAGCTGTTTTTT.

The chain recombines TRBV9 with TRBJ2-2; possible D gene TRBD2, 6 bases. CDR3 length: 15 amino acids. The germline CDR1 and CDR2 sequences are SGDLS and YYNGEE. Trimming left V 3 bases short and J 0 bases short, with 9 bases between. In DNA form, the CDR3 reads TGTGCCAGCAGCGCCGGGACTGCGAACACCGGGGAGCTGTTTTTT. Residues: CASSAGTANTGELFF.

This clonotype was counted many times. This chain links TRBV27 with TRBJ2-7; 7 bases map to TRBD2. The V segment lost 4 bases and the J segment 4 bases; nucleotides outside the gene matches: 4. CDR3 length: 13 amino acids. Germline CDR1 is MNHEY and CDR2 is SMNVEV (reference sequence). DNA for the CDR3: TGTGCCAGCAGTTGGGGGGGTGGTTACGAGCAGTACTTC. It is translated as CASSWGGGYEQYF.

This clonotype was observed many times. The V call is TRBV7-9, the J call TRBJ2-1, with D possibly matching TRBD2 (6 bases). Germline V lookup: CDR1 SEHNR, CDR2 FQNEAQ (reference sequence). This CDR3 comprises 15 residues. Trimming stripped 5 bases from V and 0 bases from J, with 11 bases between. The CDR3 sequence is CASSQDGSSYNEQFF. The CDR3 DNA reads TGTGCCAGCAGCCAGGACGGGAGCTCCTACAATGAGCAGTTCTTC.

This clonotype was observed many times. J is TRBJ2-3 and V is TRBV5-1; possibly TRBD1 for D (5 bases). V lost 4 bases and J lost 1, with 22 bases in between. CDR3 length: 18 amino acids. The germline V gene encodes CDR1 SGHRS and CDR2 YFSETQ. The CDR3 sequence: CASSQNIGAFLGTDTQYF. CDR3 coding DNA: TGCGCCAGCAGCCAAAACATTGGGGCCTTCCTGGGCACAGATACGCAGTATTTT.

The chain uses TRBV7-9 and TRBJ2-7; D not resolved. The CDR3 covers 13 residues. V lost 5 bases, J lost 7 bases, and 15 bases lay in between. Germline V gene data show CDR1 as SEHNR and CDR2 as FQNEAQ (reference sequence). The CDR3 region is CASSPDPPREQYF. Written as DNA, the CDR3 is TGTGCCAGCAGCCCAGACCCCCCCAGAGAGCAGTACTTC.

This clonotype was seen a few times. The rearrangement links TRBV20-1 to TRBJ1-4; D is undetermined. CDR1 is DFQATT and CDR2 is SNEGSKA in the germline V gene (reference sequence). V was pared by 6 bases and J by 3 bases, with 14 bases between. The CDR3 sequence is 14 residues long. The CDR3 nucleotides read TGCAGTGCCCGCCCCACGGACTCTAATGAAAAACTGTTTTTT. The encoded protein is CSARPTDSNEKLFF.

This clonotype was observed at least ten times. This chain joins TRBV4-2 and TRBJ2-3; D is possibly TRBD1 or TRBD2 (5 bases each). Trimming left V 4 bases short and J 5 bases short, with 16 bases between. Germline loops: CDR1 LGHNA, CDR2 YNFKEQ. This CDR3 spans 15 amino acids. The CDR3 reads CASSRLGEQEDTQYF. The CDR3 DNA sequence: TGTGCCAGCAGCCGCCTGGGGGAGCAGGAAGATACGCAGTATTTT.

This clonotype was detected ten times or more. V usage is TRBV20-1 and J usage is TRBJ2-2; no definite D call. The CDR3 runs to 12 residues. The germline CDR1 and CDR2 sequences are DFQATT and SNEGSKA (reference sequence). The V end lost 2 bases, the J end lost 3 bases, and 4 bases lay between the germline ends. The CDR3 bases are TGCAGTGCTAGATCACACACCGGGGAGCTGTTTTTT. Translated: CSARSHTGELFF.